Listed below are T cell receptor beta chains from one sample, sequenced in a study of T cell responses to AZD1222 COVID-19 vaccine. TCRdb keeps only in-frame clones here, not all; method: immunoSEQ multiplex PCR. Found here are 150,000 or so clones, about 89% of them singletons; the top ten hold 1.6%. This material consisted of peripheral blood, taken on day 0 of AZD1222 vaccination. The source of these receptors is an adult in good health. The CDR3 runs from the conserved cysteine through the conserved F or W. Each record gives: V gene, J gene, D gene, clone size, CDR3 DNA, CDR3 protein. The D gene is left open where the match is weak. Clone size appears in some rows only: once, few, many, or a class for an expanded clone.

V: TRBV5-1; J: TRBJ1-4; D: -; size: -; DNA: TGCGCCAGCAGCATACCGACAGGCCCGAATGAAAAACTGTTTTTT; CDR3: CASSIPTGPNEKLFF
V: TRBV19; J: TRBJ1-1; D: -; size: -; DNA: TGTGCCAGTAGTGAGGGGGGCCGGGACACTGAAGCTTTCTTT; CDR3: CASSEGGRDTEAFF
V: TRBV10-3; J: TRBJ1-1; D: -; size: -; DNA: TGTGCCATCAGGGACCCGGACAGGAACACTGAAGCTTTCTTT; CDR3: CAIRDPDRNTEAFF
V: TRBV15; J: TRBJ1-2; D: -; size: -; DNA: TGTGCCACCAGCAGAGATTTCGGGAGCTACACCTTC; CDR3: CATSRDFGSYTF
V: TRBV19; J: TRBJ1-1; D: -; size: -; DNA: TGTGCCAGTAGTATGGTCCCTCCGAACACTGAAGCTTTCTTT; CDR3: CASSMVPPNTEAFF
V: TRBV5-1; J: TRBJ2-1; D: TRBD1; size: -; DNA: TGCGCCAGCAGTGCTACCGGGACAGCCTACAATGAGCAGTTCTTC; CDR3: CASSATGTAYNEQFF
V: TRBV5-1; J: TRBJ1-4; D: TRBD1; size: -; DNA: TGCGCCAGCAGCTTGGGATTGAGGACAGGGTCTATTAATGAAAAACTGTTTTTT; CDR3: CASSLGLRTGSINEKLFF
V: TRBV5-4; J: TRBJ1-2; D: -; size: -; DNA: TGTGCCAGCAGTTCGGGTTATGGCTACACCTTC; CDR3: CASSSGYGYTF
V: TRBV10-1; J: TRBJ2-5; D: TRBD2; size: -; DNA: TGCGCCTGTCGGGGGGGCCGGGAGACCCAGTACTTC; CDR3: CACRGGRETQYF
V: TRBV20-1; J: TRBJ2-1; D: -; size: -; DNA: TGCAGTGCCCTACGGGACAATGAGCAGTTCTTC; CDR3: CSALRDNEQFF
V: TRBV2; J: TRBJ2-7; D: -; size: -; DNA: TGTGCCAGCAGAACCGGCCAGATCTACGAGCAGTACTTC; CDR3: CASRTGQIYEQYF
V: TRBV28; J: TRBJ2-7; D: TRBD2; size: once; DNA: TGTGCCAGCAGTTTAACGAGGACGGGACTAGCGGTGGACGAGCAGTACTTC; CDR3: CASSLTRTGLAVDEQYF
V: TRBV7-8; J: TRBJ1-5; D: -; size: -; DNA: TGTGCCAGCAGCTTAGGAGGTCCTAATCAGCCCCAGCATTTT; CDR3: CASSLGGPNQPQHF
V: TRBV7-8; J: TRBJ2-1; D: TRBD1; size: once; DNA: TGTGCCAGCAGAGGACAGGGGGTCTCCGATGAGCAGTTCTTC; CDR3: CASRGQGVSDEQFF
V: TRBV6-5; J: TRBJ2-2; D: -; size: -; DNA: TGTGCCAGCACCCCGGGGGGCCACCGGGAGCTGTTTTTT; CDR3: CASTPGGHRELFF
V: TRBV3-1/TRBV3-2; J: TRBJ1-5; D: -; size: -; DNA: TGTGCCAGCAGCCAAGGAATGGGACCAAATCAGCCCCAGCATTTT; CDR3: CASSQGMGPNQPQHF